One T cell receptor beta chain is described in this entry. Its antigen remains unidentified. The data were taken from a study of T-cell memory formation after mild COVID-19. In germline, CDR1 is KGHDR, CDR2 SFDVKD. The CDR3 is 14 residues long. Trimming shortened V by 2 bases and J by 4 bases, and 8 bases separated the two germline ends. Each CDR3 protein is one row after TCRdb ran MiXCR on the 5' RACE reads. The sample lists roughly 580,000 distinct CDR3 sequences, roughly 18% occurring once. Whole-study findings and limits: A balance of CD4 and CD8 characterized clones contracting day 15 to 85, whereas later expanders leaned CD4+. Cross-reactive memory appears to have joined, as suggested by some responding clones showing up in pre-infection memory.

The clonotype was recovered from an adult woman who had mild COVID-19 (a few samples of this study predate the infection). Cell type and time point are not known. Sequenced material: PBMCs or a T cell subset sorted from them (not recorded which). V is TRBV24-1 and J is TRBJ1-5; D call uncertain. The CDR3 loop is CATSDWSGNQPQHF. DNA of the CDR3: TGTGCCACCAGTGATTGGTCGGGGAATCAGCCCCAGCATTTT.